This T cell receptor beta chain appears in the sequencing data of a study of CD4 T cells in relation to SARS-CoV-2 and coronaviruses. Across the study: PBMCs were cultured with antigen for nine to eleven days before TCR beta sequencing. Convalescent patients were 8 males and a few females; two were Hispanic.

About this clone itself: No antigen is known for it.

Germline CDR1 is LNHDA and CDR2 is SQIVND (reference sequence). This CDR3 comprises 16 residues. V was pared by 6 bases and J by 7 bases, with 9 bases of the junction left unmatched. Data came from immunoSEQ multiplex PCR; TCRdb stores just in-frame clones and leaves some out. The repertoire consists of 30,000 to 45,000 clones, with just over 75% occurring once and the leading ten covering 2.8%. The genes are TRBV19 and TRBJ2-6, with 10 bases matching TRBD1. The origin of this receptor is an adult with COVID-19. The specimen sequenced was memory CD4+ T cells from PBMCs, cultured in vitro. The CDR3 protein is CASRDPGQGLANVLTF. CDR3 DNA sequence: TGTGCCAGTAGGGATCCGGGACAGGGGTTAGCCAACGTCCTGACTTTC.